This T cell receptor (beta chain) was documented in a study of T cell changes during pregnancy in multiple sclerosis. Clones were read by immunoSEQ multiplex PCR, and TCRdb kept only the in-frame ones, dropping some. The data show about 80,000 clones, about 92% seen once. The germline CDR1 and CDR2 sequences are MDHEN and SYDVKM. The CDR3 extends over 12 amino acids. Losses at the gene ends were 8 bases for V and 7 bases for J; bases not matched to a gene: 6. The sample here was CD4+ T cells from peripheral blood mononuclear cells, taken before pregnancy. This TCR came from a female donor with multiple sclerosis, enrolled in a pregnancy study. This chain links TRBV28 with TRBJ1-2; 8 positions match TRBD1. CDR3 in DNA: TGTGCCAGCGGGGCAGGGGGCTCTGGCTACACCTTC. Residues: CASGAGGSGYTF.